The sample holds a few counts of the clone carrying this T cell receptor (beta chain). Its matching antigen is unknown. The junction had 10 bases not matched to a gene; V was cut back by 6 bases and J by 2 bases. Germline values: CDR1 DFQATT, CDR2 SNEGSKA (reference sequence). There are 14 residues in the CDR3. These data belong to a study of CD8+CD57+ T cells in acquired aplastic anemia. Study information: Yields of DNA that came from sorted CD4+ and CD8+ cells averaged roughly 3.2 ug.

Study findings and constraints: Both patients and controls carried the same twenty-nine CD8+ CDR3 sequences.

TCR beta VDJ and CDR3 were profiled, and genomic DNA was the template. One entry per CDR3 protein results from TCRdb running MiXCR on the reads. The sample gives hundreds of thousands of distinct CDR3 sequences, 50% to 70% of which show up once; 6.5% to 10% is in the top ten. The V and J genes are TRBV20-1 and TRBJ2-7; 7 positions agree with TRBD2. The TCR comes from a human donor with severe aplastic anemia or a healthy control (not recorded which). The sequenced sample was sorted CD4+, CD8+, or CD8+CD57+ T cells (not recorded which) from PBMCs. The CDR3 DNA reads as TGCAGTGCAGAATTGGGAGGGGCCACCTACGAGCAGTACTTC. As protein: CSAELGGATYEQYF.